This T cell receptor beta chain was observed in a study of blood T cell repertoires in COVID-19. About the study: PBMCs, B-cell-depleted T cells, or T cells were the source of the cDNA or gDNA that made up the material.

Trimming removed 4 bases at V and 8 bases at J, with 12 bases between. Germline assignment: CDR1 GTSNPN and CDR2 SVGIG (reference sequence). The length of the CDR3 is 12 residues. Sequencing was performed with immunoSEQ multiplex PCR; in TCRdb, only in-frame clones are kept and a portion is missing. The repertoire holds some 200,000 clones, with 85% to 90% as singletons. The sample consisted of peripheral blood. This receptor was obtained from a woman in her fifties or sixties with acute or convalescent COVID-19. The chain employs TRBV30 and TRBJ2-1; tentatively, D is TRBD2 (5 bases). The CDR3 loop is CAWNMEADEQFF. In nucleotides, the CDR3 is TGTGCCTGGAACATGGAAGCGGATGAGCAGTTCTTC.